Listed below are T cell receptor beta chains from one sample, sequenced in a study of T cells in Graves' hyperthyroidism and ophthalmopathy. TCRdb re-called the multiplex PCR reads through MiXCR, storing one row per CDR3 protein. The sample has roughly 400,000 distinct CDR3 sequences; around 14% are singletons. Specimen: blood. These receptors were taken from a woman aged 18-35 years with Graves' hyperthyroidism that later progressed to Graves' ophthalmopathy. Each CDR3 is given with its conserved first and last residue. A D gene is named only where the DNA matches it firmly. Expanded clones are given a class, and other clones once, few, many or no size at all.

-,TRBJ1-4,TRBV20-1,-,CSARGTSATNEKLFF,TGCAGTGCTAGAGGGACCTCAGCAACTAATGAAAAACTGTTTTTT
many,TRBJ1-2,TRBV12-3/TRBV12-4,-,CASSDFYGYTF,TGTGCCAGCAGCGACTTCTATGGCTACACCTTC
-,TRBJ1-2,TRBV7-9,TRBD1,CASSRTGTFGYTF,TGTGCCAGCAGCCGGACAGGTACTTTTGGCTACACCTTC
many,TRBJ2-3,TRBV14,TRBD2,CASSLQAGVDTDTQYF,TGTGCCAGCAGCCTGCAAGCGGGAGTAGACACAGATACGCAGTATTTT
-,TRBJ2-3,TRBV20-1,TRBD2,CSASMPSGGSTDTQYF,TGCAGTGCTAGTATGCCTAGCGGAGGTAGCACAGATACGCAGTATTTT
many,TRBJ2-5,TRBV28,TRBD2,CASSQGLAGWETQYF,TGTGCCAGCAGCCAGGGACTAGCGGGATGGGAGACCCAGTACTTC
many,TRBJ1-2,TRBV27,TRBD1,CASSLTGGSGYTF,TGTGCCAGCAGTCTCACAGGGGGTAGTGGCTACACCTTC
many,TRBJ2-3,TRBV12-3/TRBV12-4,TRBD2,CASSFSGGGTDTQYF,TGTGCCAGCAGTTTCTCCGGGGGGGGGACAGATACGCAGTATTTT
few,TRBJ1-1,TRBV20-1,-,CSASRANTEAFF,TGCAGTGCTAGCAGGGCTAACACTGAAGCTTTCTTT
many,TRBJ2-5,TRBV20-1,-,CSAGQGGGSQETQYF,TGCAGTGCAGGACAGGGAGGGGGATCTCAAGAGACCCAGTACTTC
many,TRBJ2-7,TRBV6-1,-,CASSTGEDYEQYF,TGTGCCAGCAGTACAGGGGAGGACTACGAGCAGTACTTC
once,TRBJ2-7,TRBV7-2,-,CASSLGRATYEQYF,TGTGCCAGCAGCTTAGGGAGGGCCACCTACGAGCAGTACTTC
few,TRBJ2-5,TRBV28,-,CASIRPGVETQYF,TGTGCCAGCATTCGCCCAGGGGTGGAGACCCAGTACTTC
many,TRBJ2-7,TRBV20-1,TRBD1,CSARPGTGDSYEQYF,TGCAGTGCTAGACCCGGGACAGGGGACTCCTACGAGCAGTACTTC
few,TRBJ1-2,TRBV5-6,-,CASSPTRDFYGYTF,TGTGCCAGCAGCCCGACGCGTGATTTCTATGGCTACACCTTC
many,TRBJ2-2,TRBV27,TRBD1,CASSFVPPDRVTGELFF,TGTGCCAGCAGTTTTGTTCCCCCGGACAGGGTTACCGGGGAGCTGTTTTTT
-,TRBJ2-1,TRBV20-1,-,CSAAFFGVYYEQFF,TGCAGTGCTGCTTTCTTCGGGGTGTACTACGAGCAGTTCTTC
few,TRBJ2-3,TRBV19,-,CASSISLDTQYF,TGTGCCAGTAGTATAAGCTTAGATACGCAGTATTTT
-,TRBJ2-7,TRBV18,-,CASSPPSQHHYEQYF,TGTGCCAGCTCACCACCGTCCCAGCACCACTACGAGCAGTACTTC
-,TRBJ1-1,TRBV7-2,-,CASSFRASRPEAFF,TGTGCCAGCAGCTTTAGGGCGTCGAGACCCGAAGCTTTCTTT
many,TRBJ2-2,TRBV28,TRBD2,CAFIVDGGASTGELFF,TGTGCCTTCATCGTCGACGGGGGGGCCAGCACCGGGGAGCTGTTTTTT
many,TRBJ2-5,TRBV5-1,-,CASSPPQGVGGETQYF,TGCGCCAGCAGCCCTCCACAGGGAGTGGGGGGAGAGACCCAGTACTTC
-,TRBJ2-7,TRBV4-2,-,CASSQVTAHDYEQYF,TGTGCCAGCAGCCAAGTAACAGCTCATGACTACGAGCAGTACTTC
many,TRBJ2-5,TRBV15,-,CATSRGPGTQETQYF,TGTGCCACCAGCAGAGGCCCAGGGACCCAAGAGACCCAGTACTTC
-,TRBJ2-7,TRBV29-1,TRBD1,CSVELQGAGEQYF,TGCAGCGTTGAGCTACAGGGGGCTGGAGAGCAGTACTTC
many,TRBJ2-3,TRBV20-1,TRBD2,CSATRVAGGTDTQYF,TGCAGTGCTACTAGGGTAGCGGGAGGGACAGATACGCAGTATTTT
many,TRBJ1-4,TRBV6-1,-,CASSPVLSNGREKLFF,TGTGCCAGCAGTCCTGTTCTGTCGAATGGGCGAGAAAAACTGTTTTTT
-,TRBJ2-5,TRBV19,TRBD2,CASSRLWGSGREETQYF,TGTGCCAGTAGTCGCCTTTGGGGTAGCGGGAGAGAAGAGACCCAGTACTTC
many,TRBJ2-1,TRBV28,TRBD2,CASSPSGRGANEQFF,TGTGCCAGCAGTCCTAGCGGGAGAGGGGCCAATGAGCAGTTCTTC
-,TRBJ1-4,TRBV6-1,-,CASSDRAREKLFF,TGTGCCAGCAGTGACAGGGCCAGGGAAAAACTGTTTTTT
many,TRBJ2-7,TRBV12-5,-,CASGLESKVGGWSEQYF,TGTGCTAGTGGTTTAGAATCCAAGGTGGGGGGATGGAGCGAGCAGTACTTC
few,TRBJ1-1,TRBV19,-,CASSIWAGEYPTQDTEAFF,TGTGCCAGTAGTATTTGGGCAGGGGAGTACCCAACCCAAGACACTGAAGCTTTCTTT
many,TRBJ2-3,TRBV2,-,CASRPTVLGDTQYF,TGTGCCAGCAGACCGACGGTTTTGGGAGATACGCAGTATTTT
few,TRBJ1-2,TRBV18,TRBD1,CASSPSPGQGQKRSYTF,TGTGCCAGCTCACCATCCCCGGGACAGGGGCAAAAAAGGAGCTACACCTTC
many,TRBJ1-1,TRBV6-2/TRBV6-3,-,CASSYPMNTEAFF,TGTGCCAGCAGTTACCCCATGAACACTGAAGCTTTCTTT
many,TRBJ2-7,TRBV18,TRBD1,CASSPGQGGPSEQYF,TGTGCCAGCTCACCCGGACAGGGTGGTCCATCCGAGCAGTACTTC
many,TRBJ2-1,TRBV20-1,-,CSAHRGLNNEQFF,TGCAGTGCCCACCGCGGGCTTAACAATGAGCAGTTCTTC
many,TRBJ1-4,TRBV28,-,CASSRSGATNEKLFF,TGTGCCAGCAGTCGGTCCGGGGCAACTAATGAAAAACTGTTTTTT
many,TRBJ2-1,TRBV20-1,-,CSASNAIQPNEQFF,TGCAGTGCTAGTAACGCCATCCAACCGAATGAGCAGTTCTTC
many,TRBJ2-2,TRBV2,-,CASSGSGGRSGTGELFF,TGTGCCAGCAGTGGGAGCGGAGGACGGTCTGGTACCGGGGAGCTGTTTTTT
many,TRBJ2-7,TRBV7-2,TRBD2,CASSLDISGRRNEQYF,TGTGCCAGCAGCTTAGATATTAGCGGGAGGAGGAACGAGCAGTACTTC
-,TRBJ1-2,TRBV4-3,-,CASSQTYRQTFYGYTF,TGCGCCAGCAGCCAAACTTATCGACAGACCTTCTATGGCTACACCTTC
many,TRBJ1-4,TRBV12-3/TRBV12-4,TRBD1,CATQGGNEKLFF,TGTGCCACCCAGGGGGGGAATGAAAAACTGTTTTTT
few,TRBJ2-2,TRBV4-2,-,CASSQGPSTGELFF,TGTGCCAGCAGCCAGGGACCGTCCACCGGGGAGCTGTTTTTT
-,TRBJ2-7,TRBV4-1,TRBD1,CASSQEGGQASNPPYEQYF,TGCGCCAGCAGCCAAGAGGGGGGACAGGCGTCGAACCCACCCTACGAGCAGTACTTC
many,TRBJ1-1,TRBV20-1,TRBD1,CSAMNRGRGYTEAFF,TGCAGTGCTATGAACAGGGGGCGCGGATACACTGAAGCTTTCTTT
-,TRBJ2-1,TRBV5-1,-,CASSPLYPSSSYNEQFF,TGCGCCAGCAGTCCCCTTTATCCCAGTAGCTCCTACAATGAGCAGTTCTTC
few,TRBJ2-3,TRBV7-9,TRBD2,CASSLALAGGIFTDTQYF,TGTGCCAGCAGCTTAGCCCTCGCGGGAGGGATTTTCACAGATACGCAGTATTTT
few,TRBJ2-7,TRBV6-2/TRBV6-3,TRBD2,CASSRPPGGTSYEQYF,TGTGCCAGCAGCCGCCCCCCGGGAGGAACAAGCTACGAGCAGTACTTC
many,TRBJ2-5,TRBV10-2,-,CASSESGGPQETQYF,TGCGCCAGCAGTGAGTCAGGGGGGCCCCAAGAGACCCAGTACTTC
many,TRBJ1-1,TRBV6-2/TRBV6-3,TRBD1,CASSYVGQGMVGAFF,TGTGCCAGCAGTTACGTGGGACAGGGGATGGTCGGAGCTTTCTTT
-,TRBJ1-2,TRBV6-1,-,CATRVRFRGYTF,TGTGCCACCCGGGTCAGATTTAGAGGCTACACCTTC
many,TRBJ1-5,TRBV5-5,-,CASSHSNQPQHF,TGTGCCAGCAGCCATAGCAATCAGCCCCAGCATTTT
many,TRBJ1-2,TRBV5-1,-,CASSLESWGAKGYTF,TGCGCCAGCAGCCTGGAGTCGTGGGGCGCGAAAGGCTACACCTTC
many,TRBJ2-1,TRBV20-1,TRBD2,CSAMSPSGRDNEQFF,TGCAGTGCGATGAGCCCTAGCGGGAGAGACAATGAGCAGTTCTTC
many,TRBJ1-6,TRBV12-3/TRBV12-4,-,CASSLLGGTEDNSPLHF,TGTGCCAGCAGTCTTCTAGGCGGGACGGAAGATAATTCACCCCTCCACTTT
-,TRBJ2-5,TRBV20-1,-,CSTDGKYQETQYF,TGCAGTACCGACGGAAAGTACCAAGAGACCCAGTACTTC
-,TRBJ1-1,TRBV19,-,CARQPGQNTEAFF,TGTGCCAGACAGCCGGGACAGAACACTGAAGCTTTCTTT
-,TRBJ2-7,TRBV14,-,CASSQEGFSYEQYF,TGTGCCAGCAGCCAAGAGGGGTTTTCCTACGAGCAGTACTTC
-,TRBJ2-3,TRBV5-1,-,CASSPEGSLASTDTQYF,TGCGCCAGCAGCCCCGAGGGGAGCCTCGCTAGCACAGATACGCAGTATTTT